This paragraph reports one T cell receptor (beta chain). Its antigen is undetermined. These data belong to a study of radiation and T cells in renal cell carcinoma. About the study: Nephrectomy followed 15 Gy stereotactic body radiation by 4 weeks.

The J segment lost 5 bases and the V segment lost 4 bases, leaving 11 bases of the junction unmatched. Germline V gene lookup returns CDR1 SGHNT and CDR2 YYREEE (reference sequence). This CDR3 is built from 16 residues. Findings and limits, study-wide: Pretreatment tumor biopsies were lacking, so baseline clonotypes are unknown.

Time point specified: baseline pretreatment blood. Treatment in this sample: 15 Gy SBRT to primary tumor, nephrectomy 4 weeks later. The method was immunoSEQ multiplex PCR; TCRdb's version includes in-frame clones alone and lacks a portion of them. In the table there are about 140,000 clones, 75% to 90% of which are singletons. This sequence joins TRBV5-4 and TRBJ2-5; 10 nucleotides agree with TRBD2. The input for sequencing was blood, taken from a patient whose treatment included radiotherapy and nephrectomy. The receptor was derived from a woman aged 50 to 65 with renal cell carcinoma. The CDR3 protein is CASSGGTSEGWETQYF. Here the CDR3 DNA reads TGTGCCAGCAGCGGGGGGACTAGCGAAGGGTGGGAGACCCAGTACTTC.